The 29 T cell receptor beta chains reported below all come from one sample, sequenced in a study of blood T cells in healthy people across ages. It was with a sample-barcoded 5' primer and a J-beta primer mix that a second PCR of about 6 to 11 cycles was run. Each CDR3 protein is one row after TCRdb ran MiXCR on the 5' RACE reads. The sample contains about 1.1 million distinct CDR3 sequences, around two fifths of which appear only once. Sequenced input: blood. The receptors stem from a man aged 18-30 years in good health.

The chain has TRBV2 and TRBJ2-3; 8 bases align to TRBD2. Germline V gene sequence: CDR1 SNHLY, CDR2 FYNNEI. J was trimmed by 0 bases and V by 6 bases; bases with no gene match: 8. CDR3 length equals 16 residues. As DNA, the CDR3 is TGTGCCAGCAGACCGTACAGCGGGGGTAGCACAGATACGCAGTATTTT. Translated, it gives CASRPYSGGSTDTQYF.

V is TRBV27 and J is TRBJ2-1; D gene ambiguous. Germline CDR1 and CDR2: MNHEY and SMNVEV (reference sequence). Between the trimmed V and J ends, which lost 6 bases and 6 bases, there was a span of 18 bases. The CDR3 runs 15 residues. This CDR3 reads CASRVDDPVGNEQFF. CDR3 nucleotides: TGTGCCAGCAGGGTGGACGACCCGGTGGGCAATGAGCAGTTCTTC.

This clonotype was counted between two and nine times. V usage is TRBV27 and J usage is TRBJ2-7, with 8 bases lining up with TRBD1. V lost 5 bases, J lost 6 bases, and 18 bases stayed unmatched. The CDR3 length is 17 residues. Germline V lookup: CDR1 MNHEY, CDR2 SMNVEV (reference sequence). The CDR3 loop is CASSTLGVARGRSEQYF. The CDR3 DNA reads as TGTGCCAGCAGTACCTTAGGTGTGGCCAGGGGGCGCTCCGAGCAGTACTTC.

The chain carries TRBV4-2 and TRBJ2-5; a possible D gene is TRBD1 (5 bases). The CDR3 is 15 amino acids. Germline loops: CDR1 LGHNA, CDR2 YNFKEQ. V was cut by 3 bases and J by 2 bases, with 13 bases left in between. CDR3 residues: CASSQTDTIQETQYF. DNA for the CDR3: TGTGCCAGCAGCCAGACGGACACGATTCAAGAGACCCAGTACTTC.

This clonotype has more than one count but fewer than ten. V gene TRBV30 combines with J gene TRBJ1-2; TRBD1 aligns across 12 bases. V lost 3 bases, J lost 7 bases, and 9 bases stayed unmatched. The length of the CDR3 is 15 residues. The germline V gene has CDR1 GTSNPN and CDR2 SVGIG (reference sequence). CDR3 amino acids: CAWSRAGTGGFGYTF. The DNA for the CDR3 is TGTGCCTGGAGCAGAGCCGGGACAGGGGGCTTTGGCTACACCTTC.

The chain couples TRBV20-1 to TRBJ2-3, with D possibly matching TRBD2 (6 bases). CDR3 size: 14 residues. V was shortened by 4 bases and J by 4 bases, with 15 bases between the two germline ends. The germline CDR1 and CDR2 sequences are DFQATT and SNEGSKA (reference sequence). The CDR3 here is CSATLDGSSDTQYF. The CDR3 DNA reads as TGCAGTGCTACTCTTGACGGGAGCTCAGATACGCAGTATTTT.

This clonotype was detected ten times or more. The chain couples TRBV20-1 to TRBJ1-2; TRBD1 might be the D (5 bases). Deletions cut 3 bases from V and 4 bases from J, with 12 bases between. The CDR3 loop spans 13 amino acids. Germline loops: CDR1 DFQATT, CDR2 SNEGSKA (reference sequence). The CDR3 region has the DNA TGCAGTGCTAGGAAGCCAGGGCCCTATGGCTACACCTTC. It encodes CSARKPGPYGYTF.

This clonotype was seen repeatedly, ten times or more. CDR3 DNA: TGCGCCAGCAGCCCCGGGACGGACTCCTACGAGCAGTACTTC. Amino acid sequence: CASSPGTDSYEQYF. The chain combines TRBV5-1 with TRBJ2-7; D may correspond to TRBD1 or TRBD2 (5 bases each). CDR3 length equals 14 residues. CDR1 SGHRS and CDR2 YFSETQ come from the germline V gene. Trimming pared 4 bases from V and 0 bases from J, leaving 11 bases between.

The chain joins TRBV2 to TRBJ2-2; D unresolved. The CDR3 covers 12 residues. V was cut by 4 bases and J by 6 bases, with 6 bases left in between. Germline-derived CDR1 and CDR2 are SNHLY and FYNNEI. In nucleotides, the CDR3 is TGTGCCAGCAGTGTGTCCCCCGGGGAGCTGTTTTTT. Translating it yields CASSVSPGELFF.

A word on this clonotype: An end of the junction does not agree with germline; a read error may underlie this. The rearrangement joins TRBV7-9 to TRBJ1-2, with D possibly matching TRBD1 (6 bases). The length of the CDR3 is 15 residues. Per the germline V gene, CDR1 is SEHNR and CDR2 is FQNEAQ (reference sequence). The CDR3 loop is CASSLNQWGARGCTF. CDR3 nucleotides: TGTGCCAGCAGCTTGAACCAATGGGGGGCTCGGGGCTGCACCTTC.

This clonotype came up a few times. The chain couples TRBV5-1 to TRBJ2-5; the match to TRBD1 covers 9 bases. The CDR3 spans 16 residues. The germline CDR1 and CDR2 sequences are SGHRS and YFSETQ. Germline trimming cut 5 bases from V and 2 bases from J; bases unmatched to any gene: 10. CDR3 protein: CASRRRGQGVQETQYF. CDR3 nucleotides: TGCGCCAGCAGGCGTCGGGGACAGGGAGTTCAAGAGACCCAGTACTTC.

This clonotype occurred a few times. V and J are TRBV5-5 and TRBJ2-7, with 9 nucleotides matching TRBD1. Trimming cost V 1 base and J 0 bases; bases outside gene matches: 5. CDR1 is SGHKS, CDR2 YYEKEE, per germline (reference sequence). The CDR3 length is 16 residues. CDR3: CASSLRGTGSSYEQYF. Written as DNA, the CDR3 is TGTGCCAGCAGCTTGAGAGGGACAGGGAGCTCCTACGAGCAGTACTTC.

In this sample, this clonotype turned up many times. The chain links TRBV25-1 to TRBJ1-4; D might be TRBD1 (5 bases). The CDR3 is 13 amino acids. Germline CDR1 reads MGHDK; CDR2 reads SYGVNS. V was trimmed by 4 bases and J by 7 bases, leaving 10 bases between them. CDR3 sequence reads: CASSGGSGEKLFF. The DNA for the CDR3 is TGTGCCAGCAGTGGGGGCAGCGGTGAAAAACTGTTTTTT.

This sequence joins TRBV19 and TRBJ2-3; D is possibly TRBD1 (8 bases). V was shortened by 7 bases and J by 3 bases, with 23 bases between the two germline ends. Per germline, CDR1 LNHDA and CDR2 SQIVND (reference sequence). The CDR3 sequence is 17 residues long. The CDR3 here is CASTTTGGGHRTDTQYF. The CDR3 nucleotides are TGTGCCAGTACCACCACAGGGGGGGGACACAGAACAGATACGCAGTATTTT. The full variable domain, rest sourced from reference TRBV19 and TRBJ2-3, is DGGITQSPKYLFRKEGQNVTLSCEQNLNHDAMYWYRQDPGQGLRLIYYSQIVNDFQKGDIAEGYSVSREKKESFPLTVTSAQKNPTAFYLCASTTTGGGHRTDTQYFGPGTRLTVL.

The chain recombines TRBV6-2 or TRBV6-3 with TRBJ1-1; 8 bases fit TRBD1. With 6 bases clipped from V and 3 bases from J, the junction kept 12 bases outside the gene matches. This CDR3 has 16 amino acids. CDR1 MNHEY and CDR2 SVGEGT come from the germline V gene. The CDR3 coding sequence is TGTGCCAGCAGACAACCCCGGACAGGGAAGGACACTGAAGCTTTCTTT. It yields the protein CASRQPRTGKDTEAFF.

The chain joins TRBV20-1 to TRBJ2-5, with TRBD2 matching over 12 bases. J gave up 1 base and V 3 bases, and 3 bases lay outside the gene matches. This CDR3 is built from 15 residues. Germline loops: CDR1 DFQATT, CDR2 SNEGSKA (reference sequence). The CDR3 DNA sequence: TGCAGTGCTAGTGCTAGCGGGGGGGCCCAAGAGACCCAGTACTTC. It codes for CSASASGGAQETQYF.

This clonotype was counted a few times. The chain carries TRBV20-1 and TRBJ1-2; 8 bases match TRBD1. V lost 5 bases to trimming and J lost 4 bases; unmatched junction nucleotides: 3. CDR1 is DFQATT, CDR2 SNEGSKA, per germline (reference sequence). The CDR3 covers 12 residues. CDR3 coding DNA: TGCAGTGCTCCTGGACAGGGCTATGGCTACACCTTC. Protein: CSAPGQGYGYTF.

The chain uses TRBV3-1 and TRBJ1-5; 8 nucleotides align to TRBD1. Germline-derived CDR1 and CDR2 are LGHDT and YNNKEL (reference sequence). The CDR3 covers 17 residues. The junction had 11 bases not matched to a gene; V was cut back by 3 bases and J by 4 bases. The CDR3 protein is CASSHLDRGSRNQPQHF. The CDR3 DNA reads TGTGCCAGCAGCCACCTCGACAGGGGCAGTCGTAATCAGCCCCAGCATTTT.

J is TRBJ1-5 and V is TRBV29-1; no clear D. The V and J ends lost 4 bases and 4 bases respectively, with 11 bases between them. CDR1 SQVTM and CDR2 ANQGSEA come from the germline V gene. The CDR3 contains 13 residues. The CDR3 nucleotides read TGCAGCGTTGGGAGGGTTGATAATCAGCCCCAGCATTTT. It codes for CSVGRVDNQPQHF.

This clonotype came up a few times. The chain carries TRBV27 and TRBJ2-7, with D tentatively TRBD1 (6 bases). Germline CDR1 MNHEY, CDR2 SMNVEV (reference sequence). Trimming pared 6 bases from V and 3 bases from J, leaving 12 bases between. This CDR3 has 13 amino acids. The CDR3 loop is CASRDSSGYEQYF. As DNA, the CDR3 is TGTGCCAGCAGGGACAGCTCTGGCTACGAGCAGTACTTC.

The rearrangement links TRBV9 to TRBJ2-1; 15 bases match TRBD2. The CDR3 totals 17 residues. The germline V gene has CDR1 SGDLS and CDR2 YYNGEE. The trim removed 4 bases at V and 7 bases at J, leaving 9 bases unmatched. CDR3 loop: CASSSRTSGGEYNEQFF. The CDR3 region has the DNA TGTGCCAGCAGCTCCCGGACTAGCGGGGGGGAATATAATGAGCAGTTCTTC. The full variable domain, rest sourced from reference TRBV9 and TRBJ2-1, is DSGVTQTPKHLITATGQRVTLRCSPRSGDLSVYWYQQSLDQGLQFLIQYYNGEERAKGNILERFSAQQFPDLHSELNLSSLELGDSALYFCASSSRTSGGEYNEQFFGPGTRLTVL.

This chain connects TRBV5-6 to TRBJ1-4, with a weak D call TRBD1 (5 bases). The germline V gene has CDR1 SGHDT and CDR2 YYEEEE. Trimming cost V 0 bases and J 6 bases, with 21 bases left between them. This CDR3 spans 18 amino acids. The CDR3 sequence is CASSLVPGTPGGHEKLFF. Written as DNA, the CDR3 is TGTGCCAGCAGCTTGGTCCCCGGGACTCCGGGAGGTCATGAAAAACTGTTTTTT.

This chain uses TRBV7-2 with TRBJ1-5; unclear D gene. The CDR3 runs to 16 residues. V lost 2 bases, J lost 2 bases, and 13 bases lay in between. Germline V CDR1 and CDR2: SGHTA, FQGNSA. The CDR3 DNA reads as TGTGCCAGCAGCTTAAATTTTGGTCGTGGCAATCAGCCCCAGCATTTT. Encoded protein: CASSLNFGRGNQPQHF.

J is TRBJ1-6 and V is TRBV20-1; D is possibly TRBD1 (6 bases). Per the germline V gene, CDR1 is DFQATT and CDR2 is SNEGSKA (reference sequence). V gave up 3 bases and J gave up 0 bases, with 9 bases separating them. The CDR3 has 15 residues. For the CDR3, the DNA is TGCAGTGCTAGGCAGGGGAGCTCCTATAATTCACCCCTCCACTTT. Residues: CSARQGSSYNSPLHF.

This clonotype was counted a few times. The CDR3 nucleotides read TGTGCCAGCAGCTCGGACAGGGCAGTCGCCCTCCACTTT. Encoded protein: CASSSDRAVALHF. This chain links TRBV7-9 with TRBJ1-6, with 8 positions matching TRBD1. This CDR3 has 13 amino acids. CDR1 and CDR2 (germline): SEHNR, FQNEAQ (reference sequence). V lost 4 bases and J lost 14; bases outside the gene matches: 7.

The rearrangement joins TRBV20-1 to TRBJ1-2, with 7 nucleotides matching TRBD1. The V gene end was trimmed by 0 bases and the J gene end by 5 bases; junction bases not matched to a gene: 6. The CDR3 is made up of 14 amino acids. From germline, CDR1 is DFQATT and CDR2 SNEGSKA (reference sequence). This chain's CDR3 is CSARDRDRDYGYTF. CDR3 in DNA: TGCAGTGCTAGAGATAGAGACAGGGATTATGGCTACACCTTC.

The chain carries TRBV14 and TRBJ2-3; no firm D call. V lost 2 bases and J lost 2, with 8 bases in between. CDR1 and CDR2 from the germline V gene are SGHDN and FVKESK. The CDR3 contains 14 residues. CDR3 DNA: TGTGCCAGCAGCCAACCACCCACCACAGATACGCAGTATTTT. Translation gives CASSQPPTTDTQYF.

The chain has TRBV6-1 and TRBJ2-7; D might be TRBD1 (5 bases). Germline CDR1 MNHNS, CDR2 SASEGT. The CDR3 totals 11 residues. The V and J ends lost 10 bases and 3 bases respectively, with 10 bases between them. CDR3 region: CANTRGYEQYF. CDR3 nucleotides: TGTGCCAACACAAGGGGCTACGAGCAGTACTTC.

Regarding this clonotype: A much larger clone differs by one base, so this may be a read error. The CDR3 loop is CASSQDFDQDLTDTQYF. The CDR3 DNA reads as TGCGCCAGCAGCCAAGATTTTGACCAGGACCTCACAGATACGCAGTATTTT. J is TRBJ2-3 and V is TRBV4-3; D is unresolved. This CDR3 comprises 17 residues. From germline, CDR1 is LGHNA and CDR2 YSLEER. The V and J ends lost 0 bases and 2 bases respectively, with 15 bases between them.